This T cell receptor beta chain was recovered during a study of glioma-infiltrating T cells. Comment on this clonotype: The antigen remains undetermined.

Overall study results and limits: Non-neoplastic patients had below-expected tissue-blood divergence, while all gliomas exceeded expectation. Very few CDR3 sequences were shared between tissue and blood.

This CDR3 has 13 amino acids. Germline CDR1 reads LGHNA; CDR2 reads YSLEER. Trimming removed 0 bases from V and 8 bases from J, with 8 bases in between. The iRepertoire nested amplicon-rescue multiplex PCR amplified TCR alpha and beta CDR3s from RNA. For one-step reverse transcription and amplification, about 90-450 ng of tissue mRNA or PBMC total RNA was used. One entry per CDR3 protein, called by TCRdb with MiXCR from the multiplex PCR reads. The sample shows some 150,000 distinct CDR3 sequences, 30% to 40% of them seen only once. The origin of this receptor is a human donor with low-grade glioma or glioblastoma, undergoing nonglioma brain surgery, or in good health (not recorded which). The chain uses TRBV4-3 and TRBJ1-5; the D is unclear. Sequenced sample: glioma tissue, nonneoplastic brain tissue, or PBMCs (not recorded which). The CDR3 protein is CASSQDFNKPQHF. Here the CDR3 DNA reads TGCGCCAGCAGCCAAGATTTCAACAAGCCCCAGCATTTT.